Listed here is a single T cell receptor beta chain. The target antigen is unknown. These data belong to a study of T cell responses to AZD1222 COVID-19 vaccine. Study findings and constraints: Targeting of unmutated variant regions was reportedly seen in nearly half of spike-specific TCRs. Spike regions recognized by vaccine-associated CD4 TCRs spanned the protein, led by 160-218 and 743-854. Clonal diversity may have been underestimated, and the donors were mostly white British, with more females than males.

Profiling relied on immunoSEQ multiplex PCR, and the TCRdb table lists in-frame clones only, not all of them. The table records about 100,000 clones, roughly nine tenths of them present only once. CDR1 and CDR2 (germline): SGHTS, YDEGEE. Trimming stripped 0 bases from V and 5 bases from J, with 12 bases between. The CDR3 spans 15 residues. The TCR comes from an adult in good health. Sequencing used peripheral blood, obtained on day 0 of AZD1222 vaccination. V gene TRBV5-8 combines with J gene TRBJ1-5; D is unresolved. DNA for the CDR3: TGTGCCAGCAGCTTGGAGGCCCCTAGGGATCAGCCCCAGCATTTT. It is translated as CASSLEAPRDQPQHF.